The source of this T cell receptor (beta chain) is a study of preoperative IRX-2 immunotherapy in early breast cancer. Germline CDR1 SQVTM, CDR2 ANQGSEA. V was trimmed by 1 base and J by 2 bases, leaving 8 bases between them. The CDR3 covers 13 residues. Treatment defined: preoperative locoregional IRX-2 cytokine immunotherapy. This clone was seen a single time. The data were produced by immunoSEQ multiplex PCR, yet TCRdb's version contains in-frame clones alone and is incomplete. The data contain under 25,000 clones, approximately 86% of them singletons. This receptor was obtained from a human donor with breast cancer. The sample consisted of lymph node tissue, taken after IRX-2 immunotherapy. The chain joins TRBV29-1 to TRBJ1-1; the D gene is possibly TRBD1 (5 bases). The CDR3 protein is CSVEVQGNTEAFF. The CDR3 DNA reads TGCAGCGTTGAAGTTCAGGGTAACACTGAAGCTTTCTTT.